A single sample gave rise to the 26 T cell receptor beta chains below, sequenced in a study of metastatic and nonmetastatic thyroid tumors. Ahead of thyroid surgery, no patient had received treatment of any kind. TCRdb redid the clone calls on the PCR reads using MiXCR. The sample has 9,000 or so clones, 14% to 15% seen once. The material sequenced was blood. Every receptor here comes from a female donor with papillary thyroid cancer or a benign thyroid nodule (not recorded which). Some clones in this sample may be carry-over from other donors' samples.

The chain joins TRBV5-1 to TRBJ1-2, with D uncertain. There are 13 residues in the CDR3. CDR1 SGHRS and CDR2 YFSETQ come from the germline V gene. Trimming removed 3 bases from V and 5 bases from J, with 11 bases in between. CDR3 region: CASSSDGIYGYTF. In DNA, the CDR3 is TGCGCCAGCAGCTCGGACGGGATTTATGGCTACACCTTC.

This clone occurred many times. The chain employs TRBV14 and TRBJ1-2, with D uncertain. V was shortened by 1 base and J by 5 bases, with 11 bases between the two germline ends. Germline CDR1 reads SGHDN; CDR2 reads FVKESK. The CDR3 runs 14 residues. CDR3 coding DNA: TGTGCCAGCAGCCAAGGTCTGGCCGGTTATGGCTACACCTTC. Translated: CASSQGLAGYGYTF.

This clone has ten or more counts. Other DNA sequences in this specimen translate into the identical CDR3. The CDR3 sequence is CASSPEGGFSTEAFF. The CDR3, as DNA: TGTGCCAGCAGCCCCGAAGGAGGGTTCAGCACTGAAGCTTTCTTT. This chain joins TRBV5-6 and TRBJ1-1; D not resolved. Germline values: CDR1 SGHDT, CDR2 YYEEEE. This CDR3 has 15 residues. V lost 4 bases and J lost 4, with 17 bases in between.

Sample share makes this clone medium-sized. The rearrangement uses TRBV19 and TRBJ1-2; TRBD1 matches at 10 bases. The CDR3 has 16 amino acids. The V gene's germline CDR1 is LNHDA and CDR2 SQIVND (reference sequence). The ends lost 7 bases at V and 5 bases at J; junction bases unmatched: 13. The CDR3 DNA is TGTGCCAGTACCCCTCAGACAGGGGGCGCAGGATATGGCTACACCTTC. Encoded protein: CASTPQTGGAGYGYTF. Complete variable domain (other parts from reference TRBV19 and TRBJ1-2): DGGITQSPKYLFRKEGQNVTLSCEQNLNHDAMYWYRQDPGQGLRLIYYSQIVNDFQKGDIAEGYSVSREKKESFPLTVTSAQKNPTAFYLCASTPQTGGAGYGYTFGSGTRLTVV.

This clone is labeled as medium-sized. The germline gene is not matched at one end of the junction; a read error may be the cause. This chain uses TRBV27 with TRBJ2-3; perhaps TRBD1 as D (5 bases). Germline loops: CDR1 MNHEY, CDR2 SMNVEV (reference sequence). The CDR3 is 13 residues long. DNA for the CDR3: TGTGCCAGCAGTGACTGGGCAACAGGTACGCAGTATTTT. It specifies CASSDWATGTQYF.

By frequency in the sample, this clone is medium-sized. The chain links TRBV6-1 to TRBJ1-2, with D maybe TRBD1 (5 bases). The CDR3 length is 11 residues. Trimming removed 6 bases from V and 7 bases from J, with 9 bases in between. Germline lookup yields CDR1 MNHNS and CDR2 SASEGT. CDR3 amino acids: CASSQGFGYTF. DNA of the CDR3: TGTGCCAGCAGCCAGGGATTTGGCTACACCTTC.

The rearrangement uses TRBV10-3 and TRBJ2-7; maybe TRBD2 (6 bases). The CDR3 spans 15 residues. V lost 4 bases and J 3 bases, leaving 16 bases between the germline ends. Germline assignment: CDR1 ENHRY and CDR2 SYGVKD. The CDR3 reads CAISATDLGSYEQYF. The CDR3 DNA reads as TGTGCCATCAGTGCCACCGACCTCGGGAGCTACGAGCAGTACTTC.

This clone was recorded many times. The chain combines TRBV20-1 with TRBJ2-2; 7 nucleotides line up with TRBD2. After removal of 0 bases from V and 4 bases from J, the junction contained 11 bases not matched to a gene. The CDR3 sequence is 17 residues long. The germline gives CDR1 DFQATT, CDR2 SNEGSKA (reference sequence). CDR3 region: CSARDWRLASGTGELFF. CDR3 in DNA: TGCAGTGCTAGAGATTGGAGACTAGCCTCGGGCACCGGGGAGCTGTTTTTT.

This clone has a handful of counts. The chain employs TRBV6-1 and TRBJ1-2; 10 bases fit TRBD1. V trimming: 4 bases; J trimming: 6 bases; junction bases outside the gene matches: 5. CDR1 is MNHNS, CDR2 SASEGT, per germline. This CDR3 is built from 14 residues. The CDR3 sequence is CASSAADRGHGYTF. The CDR3 nucleotides are TGTGCCAGCAGTGCCGCTGACAGGGGGCATGGCTACACCTTC.

By frequency in the sample, this clone is medium-sized (0.01 to 0.1%). The J gene is TRBJ1-2, the V gene TRBV28; no firm D call. There are 13 residues in the CDR3. Germline assignment: CDR1 MDHEN and CDR2 SYDVKM. V lost 5 bases and J lost 4, with 11 bases in between. The CDR3 DNA follows: TGTGCCAGCAGTCTCCCCCGCCTCTATGGCTACACCTTC. Amino acid sequence: CASSLPRLYGYTF.

In its sample, this clone was seen many times. V gene TRBV6-5 combines with J gene TRBJ2-5; D possibly uses TRBD1 or TRBD2 (5 bases each). V was shortened by 2 bases and J by 11 bases, with 9 bases between the two germline ends. Germline CDR1 is MNHEY and CDR2 is SVGAGI. CDR3 length: 11 amino acids. The CDR3 spells CASSYGEGQYF. CDR3 DNA: TGTGCCAGCAGTTACGGCGAGGGGCAGTACTTC.

This clone is labeled medium-sized. Different DNA sequences within this sample yield the same CDR3. The chain combines TRBV19 with TRBJ2-7; 9 nucleotides agree with TRBD1. CDR1 and CDR2 from the germline V gene are LNHDA and SQIVND (reference sequence). The CDR3 has 14 residues. Trimming removed 4 bases from V and 2 bases from J; junction bases left unmatched: 3. The CDR3 DNA follows: TGTGCCAGTAGTAGCGGGACAGGGACCTACGAGCAGTACTTC. Residues: CASSSGTGTYEQYF.

This clone is medium-sized by share. This chain links TRBV6-2 or TRBV6-3 with TRBJ2-2; D remains unclear. The V end was cut by 8 bases, the J end by 2 bases, with 3 bases between. Looked up from germline, CDR1 is MNHEY and CDR2 is SVGEGT. CDR3 length equals 11 residues. The DNA for the CDR3 is TGTGCCAGCGGCAACACCGGGGAGCTGTTTTTT. Its protein is CASGNTGELFF.

This clone has at least ten counts. The chain couples TRBV7-9 to TRBJ1-6, with a weak D call TRBD1 (6 bases). Germline loops: CDR1 SEHNR, CDR2 FQNEAQ (reference sequence). The CDR3 sequence is 15 residues long. V was cut by 8 bases and J by 6 bases, with 17 bases left in between. This chain's CDR3 is CASGGGGEPNSPLHF. The CDR3 coding sequence is TGTGCCAGCGGCGGAGGGGGAGAACCTAATTCACCCCTCCACTTT.

V is TRBV6-1 and J is TRBJ2-7; the D is unclear. The CDR3 is 14 amino acids. Trimming pared 7 bases from V and 2 bases from J, leaving 15 bases between. CDR1 MNHNS and CDR2 SASEGT come from the germline V gene. CDR3 sequence: CASKWTSSTYEQYF. CDR3 sequence (DNA): TGTGCCAGCAAATGGACGAGCAGTACCTACGAGCAGTACTTC.

By sample share, this clone is medium-sized. The J gene is TRBJ1-2, the V gene TRBV28; 8 bases are a match to TRBD1. CDR1 and CDR2 (germline): MDHEN, SYDVKM. The CDR3 runs to 14 residues. With 6 bases clipped from V and 2 bases from J, the junction kept 5 bases outside the gene matches. The CDR3 loop reads CASRGTGANYGYTF. CDR3 DNA sequence: TGTGCCAGCAGGGGGACAGGAGCCAACTATGGCTACACCTTC.

This clone ranks as medium-sized (0.01 to 0.1%). The chain recombines TRBV20-1 with TRBJ1-2; a possible D gene is TRBD1 (5 bases). The CDR3 spans 13 residues. V dropped 0 bases and J dropped 8 bases, with 13 bases sitting between them. Germline-derived CDR1 and CDR2 are DFQATT and SNEGSKA (reference sequence). The chain's CDR3 is CSARDLQGHGYTF. The CDR3 nucleotides read TGCAGTGCTAGAGATCTCCAGGGTCACGGCTACACCTTC.

The rearrangement joins TRBV6-5 to TRBJ1-2; 7 bases map to TRBD1. The CDR3 is made up of 13 amino acids. The V and J ends lost 6 bases and 6 bases, in that order; junction bases with no gene match: 7. Germline CDR1 MNHEY, CDR2 SVGAGI. The CDR3 coding sequence is TGTGCCAGCAGATTAACAGGGGACAATGGCTACACCTTC. Translating gives CASRLTGDNGYTF.

This clone has at least ten counts. The rearrangement links TRBV9 to TRBJ2-1; maybe TRBD2 (5 bases). The V gene lost 4 bases and the J gene lost 0 bases, with 14 bases spanning the gap. The CDR3 extends over 16 amino acids. The V gene's germline CDR1 is SGDLS and CDR2 YYNGEE. The CDR3 region has the DNA TGTGCCAGCAGCACGGGCGGGTCGGGCTCCTACAATGAGCAGTTCTTC. Amino acids: CASSTGGSGSYNEQFF.

This clone is judged medium-sized. The chain joins TRBV28 to TRBJ2-7; the D gene is possibly TRBD1 (6 bases). The CDR3 is made up of 15 amino acids. Germline CDR1 and CDR2: MDHEN and SYDVKM. Trimming took off 5 bases at V and 3 bases at J, with 17 bases between the two ends. CDR3: CASSIKQGTVYEQYF. DNA of the CDR3: TGTGCCAGCAGTATCAAACAGGGTACCGTCTACGAGCAGTACTTC.

Ten or more counts support this clone. This rearrangement joins TRBV7-8 to TRBJ1-5; no clear D. The CDR3 sequence is 15 residues long. V was trimmed by 5 bases and J by 0 bases, leaving 11 bases between them. CDR1 SGHVS and CDR2 FQNEAQ come from the germline V gene. This CDR3 reads CASSPEPYSNQPQHF. The CDR3, as DNA: TGTGCCAGCAGCCCCGAACCCTATAGCAATCAGCCCCAGCATTTT.

The J gene is TRBJ2-2, the V gene TRBV4-1, with D tentatively TRBD1 (6 bases). Germline loops: CDR1 MGHRA, CDR2 YSYEKL. V was shortened by 3 bases and J by 6 bases, with 8 bases between the two germline ends. There are 13 residues in the CDR3. The CDR3 sequence: CASSQGAAGELFF. For the CDR3, the DNA is TGCGCCAGCAGCCAGGGGGCAGCCGGGGAGCTGTTTTTT.

This clone has at least ten counts. Sequence at one end of the junction differs from germline and may be a read error. The chain carries TRBV6-6 and TRBJ2-1; tentative D call: TRBD1 (5 bases). The CDR3 has 15 amino acids. Germline V lookup: CDR1 MNHNY, CDR2 SVGAGI (reference sequence). CDR3 protein: CASSYGTGAYNERFF. CDR3 bases: TGTGCCAGCAGTTACGGTACAGGAGCCTACAATGAGCGGTTCTTC.

Concerning this clone itself: Just one base apart from a much larger clone, this may be a read error. The sample holds other DNA sequences that translate to the same CDR3. The chain is built from TRBV18 and TRBJ1-1; D uncertain. The CDR3 covers 16 residues. Trimming left V 1 base short and J 8 bases short, with 20 bases between. Germline assignment: CDR1 KGHSH and CDR2 LQKENI. CDR3 residues: CASSPRGQAEGTEAFF. CDR3 bases: TGTGCCAGCTCACCACGTGGGCAGGCTGAAGGCACCGAAGCTTTCTTT.

This clone rates as medium-sized. CDR3 residues: CATSRTGDSSYEQYF. CDR3 in DNA: TGTGCCACCAGCAGGACGGGGGACAGTTCCTACGAGCAGTACTTC. The rearrangement uses TRBV15 and TRBJ2-7; weak D call: TRBD1 (7 bases). V was trimmed by 3 bases and J by 1 base, leaving 13 bases between them. The CDR3 has 15 residues. CDR1 and CDR2 from the germline V gene are LNHNV and YYDKDF (reference sequence).

CDR3 in amino acids: CSARSGLAGGLDTQYF. In DNA, the CDR3 is TGCAGTGCTAGATCGGGACTAGCGGGAGGTTTAGATACGCAGTATTTT. The chain has TRBV20-1 and TRBJ2-3, with 15 bases identical to TRBD2. The CDR3 sequence is 16 residues long. V lost 2 bases, J lost 5 bases, and 5 bases stayed unmatched. Germline V gene sequence: CDR1 DFQATT, CDR2 SNEGSKA (reference sequence).